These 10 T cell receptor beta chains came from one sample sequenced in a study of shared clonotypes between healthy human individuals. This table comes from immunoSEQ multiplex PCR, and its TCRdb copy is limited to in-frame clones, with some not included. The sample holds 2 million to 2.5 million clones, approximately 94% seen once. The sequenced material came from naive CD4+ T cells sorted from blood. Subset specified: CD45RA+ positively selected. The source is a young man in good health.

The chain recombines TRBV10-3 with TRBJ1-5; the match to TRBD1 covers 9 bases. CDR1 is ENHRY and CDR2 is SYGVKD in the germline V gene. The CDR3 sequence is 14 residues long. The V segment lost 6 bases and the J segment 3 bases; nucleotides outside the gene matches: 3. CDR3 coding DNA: TGTGCCATCAGAGACAGGGGGGACAATCAGCCCCAGCATTTT. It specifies CAIRDRGDNQPQHF.

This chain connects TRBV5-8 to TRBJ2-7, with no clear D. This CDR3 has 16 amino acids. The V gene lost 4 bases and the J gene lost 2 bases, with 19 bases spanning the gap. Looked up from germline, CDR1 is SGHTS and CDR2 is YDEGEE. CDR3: CASSPTGKDRPYEQYF. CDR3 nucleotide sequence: TGTGCCAGCAGCCCCACTGGGAAGGACCGACCCTACGAGCAGTACTTC.

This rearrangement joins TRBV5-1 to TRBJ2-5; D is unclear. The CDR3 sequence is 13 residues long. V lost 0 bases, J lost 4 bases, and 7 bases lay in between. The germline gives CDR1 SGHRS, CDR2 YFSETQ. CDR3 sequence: CASSLVAPETQYF. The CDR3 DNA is TGCGCCAGCAGCTTGGTAGCTCCAGAGACCCAGTACTTC.

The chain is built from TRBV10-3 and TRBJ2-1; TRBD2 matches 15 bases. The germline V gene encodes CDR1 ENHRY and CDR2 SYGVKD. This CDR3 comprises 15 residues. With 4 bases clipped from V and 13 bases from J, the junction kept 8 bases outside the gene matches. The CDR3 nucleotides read TGTGCCATCAGTGTCGCGGGACTAGCGGGAGGAGGACAGTTCTTC. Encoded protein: CAISVAGLAGGGQFF.

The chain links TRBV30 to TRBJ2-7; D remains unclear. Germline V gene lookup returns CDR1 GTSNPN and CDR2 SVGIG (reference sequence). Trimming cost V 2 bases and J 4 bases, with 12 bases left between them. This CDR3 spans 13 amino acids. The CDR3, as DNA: TGTGCCTGGAGTCCAGCGAAACCTTACGAGCAGTACTTC. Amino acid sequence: CAWSPAKPYEQYF. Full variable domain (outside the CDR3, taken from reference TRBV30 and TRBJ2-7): SQTIHQWPATLVQPVGSPLSLECTVEGTSNPNLYWYRQAAGRGLQLLFYSVGIGQISSEVPQNLSASRPQDRQFILSSKKLLLSDSGFYLCAWSPAKPYEQYFGPGTRLTVT.

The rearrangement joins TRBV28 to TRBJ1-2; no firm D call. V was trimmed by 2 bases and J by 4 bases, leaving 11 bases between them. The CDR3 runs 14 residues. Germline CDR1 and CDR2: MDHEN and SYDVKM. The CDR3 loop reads CASSLTGLGYGYTF. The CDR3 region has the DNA TGTGCCAGCAGTTTAACCGGTCTGGGCTATGGCTACACCTTC.

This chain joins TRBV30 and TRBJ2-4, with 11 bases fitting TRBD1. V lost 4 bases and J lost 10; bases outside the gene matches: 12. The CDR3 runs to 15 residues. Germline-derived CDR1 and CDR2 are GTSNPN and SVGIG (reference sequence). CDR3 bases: TGTGCCTGGAACGACCGGACAGGGGGCGCTGGAATTCAGTACTTC. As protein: CAWNDRTGGAGIQYF.

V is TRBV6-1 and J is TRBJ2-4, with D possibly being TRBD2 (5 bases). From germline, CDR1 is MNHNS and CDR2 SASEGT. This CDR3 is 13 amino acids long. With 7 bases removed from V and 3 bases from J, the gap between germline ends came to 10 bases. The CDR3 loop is CASTGYDKNIQYF. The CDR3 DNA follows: TGTGCCAGCACGGGGTATGACAAAAACATTCAGTACTTC.

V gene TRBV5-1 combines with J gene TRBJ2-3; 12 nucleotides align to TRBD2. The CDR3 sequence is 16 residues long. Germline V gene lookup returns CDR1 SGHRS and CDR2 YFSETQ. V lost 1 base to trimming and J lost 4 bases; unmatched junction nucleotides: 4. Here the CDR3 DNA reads TGCGCCAGCAGCTTGACTAGCGGGAGGCAAGCAGATACGCAGTATTTT. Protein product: CASSLTSGRQADTQYF.

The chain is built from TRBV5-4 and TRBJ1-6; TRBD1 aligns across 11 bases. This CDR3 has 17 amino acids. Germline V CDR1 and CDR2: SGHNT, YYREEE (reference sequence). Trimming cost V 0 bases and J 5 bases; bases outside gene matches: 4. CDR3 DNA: TGTGCCAGCAGCTTGGGGACAGGGGGCTGGAATAATTCACCCCTCCACTTT. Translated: CASSLGTGGWNNSPLHF.